This entry features one T cell receptor beta chain sequence. This entry is derived from a study of blood T cell repertoires in COVID-19. CDR1 and CDR2 from the germline V gene are MDHEN and SYDVKM. J lost 4 bases, V lost 1 base, and 24 bases had no gene match. CDR3 length: 22 residues. How the authors handled the data: Reference gene primers were amplified, and this amplification served to estimate nucleated cell counts. TCRdb's table, derived via immunoSEQ multiplex PCR, lists solely in-frame clones and lacks some. The V and J calls and clone size come from that table; D and trimming were worked out from the DNA. Here the sample spans roughly 65,000 clones, more than 80% being singletons.

Sequences were obtained from peripheral blood. This clonotype was sampled from a woman of 80 years or more with active or convalescent COVID-19. The chain uses TRBV28 and TRBJ2-7; 11 nucleotides match TRBD2. The CDR3 loop reads CASSLFRALPSGGTLAEYEQYF. In nucleotides, the CDR3 is TGTGCCAGCAGTTTATTTCGCGCGCTTCCTAGCGGGGGGACCCTAGCGGAGTACGAGCAGTACTTC. Looking up the rest from reference TRBV28 and TRBJ2-7 gives the full variable domain: DVKVTQSSRYLVKRTGEKVFLECVQDMDHENMFWYRQDPGLGLRLIYFSYDVKMKEKGDIPEGYSVSREKKERFSLILESASTNQTSMYLCASSLFRALPSGGTLAEYEQYFGPGTRLTVT.